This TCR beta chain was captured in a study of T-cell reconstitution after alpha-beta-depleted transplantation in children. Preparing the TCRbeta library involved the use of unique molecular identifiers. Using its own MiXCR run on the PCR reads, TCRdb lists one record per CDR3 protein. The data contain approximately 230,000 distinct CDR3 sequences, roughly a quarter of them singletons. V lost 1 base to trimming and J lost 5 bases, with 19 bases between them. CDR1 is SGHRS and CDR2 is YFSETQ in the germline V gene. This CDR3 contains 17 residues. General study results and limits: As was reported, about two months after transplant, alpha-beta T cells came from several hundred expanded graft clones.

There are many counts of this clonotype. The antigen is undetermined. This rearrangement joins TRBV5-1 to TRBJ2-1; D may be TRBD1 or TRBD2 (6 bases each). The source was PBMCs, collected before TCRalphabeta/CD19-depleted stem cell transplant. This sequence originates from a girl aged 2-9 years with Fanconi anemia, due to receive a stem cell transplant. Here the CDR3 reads CASSLRGGMVINNEQFF. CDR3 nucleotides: TGCGCCAGCAGCTTGAGAGGGGGGATGGTCATTAACAATGAGCAGTTCTTC.